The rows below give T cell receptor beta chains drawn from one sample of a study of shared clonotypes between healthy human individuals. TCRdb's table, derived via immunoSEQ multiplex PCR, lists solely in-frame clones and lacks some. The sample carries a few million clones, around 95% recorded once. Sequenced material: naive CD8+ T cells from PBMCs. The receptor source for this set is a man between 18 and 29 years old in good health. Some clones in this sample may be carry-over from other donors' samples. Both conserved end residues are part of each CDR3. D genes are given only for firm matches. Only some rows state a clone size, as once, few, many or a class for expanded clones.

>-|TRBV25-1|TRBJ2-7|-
CASGHSPYEQYF
TGTGCCAGCGGACATTCCCCCTACGAGCAGTACTTC
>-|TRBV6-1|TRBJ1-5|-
CASSDPGSNQPQHF
TGTGCCAGCAGTGATCCGGGCAGTAATCAGCCCCAGCATTTT
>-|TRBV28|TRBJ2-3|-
CASSLILQELPDTQYF
TGTGCCAGCAGTTTAATCCTCCAGGAATTGCCAGATACGCAGTATTTT
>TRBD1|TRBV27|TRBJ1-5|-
CASSPRTGRHQPQHF
TGTGCCAGCAGTCCTCGGACAGGGCGGCATCAGCCCCAGCATTTT
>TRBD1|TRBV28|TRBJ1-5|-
CASSLPGQGLVSSNQPQHF
TGTGCCAGCAGTTTACCGGGACAGGGGCTAGTAAGCAGCAATCAGCCCCAGCATTTT
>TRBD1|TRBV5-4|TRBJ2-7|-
CASSPGQGYYEQYF
TGTGCCAGCAGCCCCGGACAGGGGTACTACGAGCAGTACTTC
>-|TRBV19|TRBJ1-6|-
CASSIGEPTSPLHF
TGTGCCAGTAGTATAGGGGAGCCGACTTCACCCCTCCACTTT
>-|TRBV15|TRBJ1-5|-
CATRLPGDQPQHF
TGTGCCACCAGACTTCCGGGAGATCAGCCCCAGCATTTT
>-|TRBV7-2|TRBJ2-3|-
CASSLLAASTDTQYF
TGTGCCAGCAGCTTGCTAGCTGCTAGCACAGATACGCAGTATTTT
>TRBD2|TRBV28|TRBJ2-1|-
CASSPGGPEQFF
TGTGCCAGCAGCCCGGGAGGACCTGAGCAGTTCTTC
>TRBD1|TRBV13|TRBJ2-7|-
CASSYAGGKGPYEQYF
TGTGCCAGCAGCTACGCAGGGGGCAAGGGGCCCTACGAGCAGTACTTC
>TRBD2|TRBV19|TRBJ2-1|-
CASSIWLAGVYEQFF
TGTGCCAGTAGTATCTGGTTAGCGGGAGTATATGAGCAGTTCTTC
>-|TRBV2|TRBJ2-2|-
CASSEIPLPGELFF
TGTGCCAGCAGTGAAATCCCCCTGCCCGGGGAGCTGTTTTTT
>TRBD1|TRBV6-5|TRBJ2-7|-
CASSQTGVSLYEQYF
TGTGCCAGCAGCCAGACAGGGGTGAGCTTATACGAGCAGTACTTC
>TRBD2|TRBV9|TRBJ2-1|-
CASSVGLAVNEQFF
TGTGCCAGCAGCGTAGGACTAGCGGTAAATGAGCAGTTCTTC
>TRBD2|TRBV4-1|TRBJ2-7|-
CASGAGSSYEQYF
TGCGCCAGCGGAGCGGGATCCTCCTACGAGCAGTACTTC
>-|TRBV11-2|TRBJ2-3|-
CASSVRRTDTQYF
TGTGCCAGCAGCGTTCGGCGCACAGATACGCAGTATTTT
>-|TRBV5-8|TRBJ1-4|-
CASSLAGGGGNEKLFF
TGTGCCAGCAGCTTGGCCGGGGGCGGAGGTAATGAAAAACTGTTTTTT
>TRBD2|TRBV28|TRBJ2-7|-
CASCFLAGGPYEQYF
TGTGCCAGCTGTTTCTTAGCGGGAGGGCCCTACGAGCAGTACTTC
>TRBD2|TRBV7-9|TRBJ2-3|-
CASSLALADPPGTDTQYF
TGTGCCAGCAGCTTAGCACTAGCGGACCCCCCAGGTACAGATACGCAGTATTTT
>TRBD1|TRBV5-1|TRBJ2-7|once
CASSPPGGRSYEQYF
TGCGCCAGCAGCCCTCCAGGGGGACGGTCCTACGAGCAGTACTTC
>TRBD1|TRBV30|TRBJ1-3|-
CAWSPKDRYSGNTIYF
TGTGCCTGGAGTCCAAAGGACAGGTACTCTGGAAACACCATATATTTT
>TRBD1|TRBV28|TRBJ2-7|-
CASSLSRGTGYEQYF
TGTGCCAGCAGTTTAAGTAGGGGGACAGGGTACGAGCAGTACTTC
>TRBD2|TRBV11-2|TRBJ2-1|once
CASSLDSASGINNEQFF
TGTGCCAGCAGCTTAGACTCGGCTAGCGGGATAAACAATGAGCAGTTCTTC
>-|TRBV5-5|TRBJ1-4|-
CASSLDSTTHEKLFF
TGTGCCAGCAGCCTGGACAGCACCACACATGAAAAACTGTTTTTT
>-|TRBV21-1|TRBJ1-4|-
CASSPAGDPNEKLFF
TGTGCCAGCAGCCCCGCGGGGGACCCGAATGAAAAACTGTTTTTT
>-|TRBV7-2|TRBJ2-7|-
CASSLPGGYEQYF
TGTGCCAGCAGCTTACCCGGCGGCTACGAGCAGTACTTC
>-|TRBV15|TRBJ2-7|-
CATSNGTDKTYEQYF
TGTGCCACCAGCAACGGGACGGACAAAACCTACGAGCAGTACTTC
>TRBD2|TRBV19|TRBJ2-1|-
CASSIGGTSGSRVNEQFF
TGTGCCAGTAGTATAGGCGGGACTAGCGGGAGTCGGGTCAATGAGCAGTTCTTC
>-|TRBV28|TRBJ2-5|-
CASSLSRARETQYF
TGTGCCAGCAGTTTGAGCAGGGCTCGGGAGACCCAGTACTTC
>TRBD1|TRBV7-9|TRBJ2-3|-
CASSPGTGDLSTDTQYF
TGTGCCAGCAGCCCGGGGACAGGGGACCTAAGCACAGATACGCAGTATTTT
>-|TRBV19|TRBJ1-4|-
CASSTRGVGEKLFF
TGTGCCAGTAGTACCAGGGGAGTTGGGGAAAAACTGTTTTTT
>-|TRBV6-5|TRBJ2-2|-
CASSYSEENTGELFF
TGTGCCAGCAGTTACTCAGAGGAGAACACCGGGGAGCTGTTTTTT
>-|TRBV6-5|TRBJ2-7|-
CASSYSAGTSSYEQYF
TGTGCCAGCAGTTACTCGGCGGGGACCAGCTCCTACGAGCAGTACTTC
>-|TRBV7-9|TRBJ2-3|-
CASSRGFSTDTQYF
TGTGCCAGCAGCCGGGGCTTTAGCACAGATACGCAGTATTTT
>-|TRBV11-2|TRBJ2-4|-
CASSFIGGGSKNIQYF
TGTGCCAGCAGCTTTATAGGAGGGGGTTCTAAAAACATTCAGTACTTC
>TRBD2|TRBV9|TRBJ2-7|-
CASSVGAGGPYEQYF
TGTGCCAGCAGCGTAGGGGCGGGAGGGCCCTACGAGCAGTACTTC
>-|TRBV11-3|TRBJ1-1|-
CASSHESGTEAFF
TGTGCCAGCAGCCATGAATCTGGCACTGAAGCTTTCTTT
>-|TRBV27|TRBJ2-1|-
CASSPPGNEQFF
TGTGCCAGCAGTCCGCCGGGGAATGAGCAGTTCTTC
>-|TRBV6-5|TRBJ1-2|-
CASSYSTETNYGYTF
TGTGCCAGCAGTTACTCCACAGAGACTAACTATGGCTACACCTTC
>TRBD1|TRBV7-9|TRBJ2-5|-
CASRQGLGETQYF
TGTGCCAGCAGACAGGGGCTCGGGGAGACCCAGTACTTC
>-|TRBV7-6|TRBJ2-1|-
CASSLGSGPSYNEQFF
TGTGCCAGCAGCTTAGGTAGCGGCCCTTCCTACAATGAGCAGTTCTTC
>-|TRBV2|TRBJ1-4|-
CASTSGGFNEKLFF
TGTGCCAGCACTTCTGGCGGTTTTAATGAAAAACTGTTTTTT
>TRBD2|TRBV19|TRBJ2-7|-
CASSKRLAGAYEQYF
TGTGCCAGTAGTAAAAGACTAGCGGGAGCCTACGAGCAGTACTTC
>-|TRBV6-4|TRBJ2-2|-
CASSPFGAGNTGELFF
TGTGCCAGCAGCCCATTCGGGGCGGGAAACACCGGGGAGCTGTTTTTT
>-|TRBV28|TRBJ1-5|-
CASSTPGSNQPQHF
TGTGCCAGCAGTACTCCTGGGAGCAATCAGCCCCAGCATTTT
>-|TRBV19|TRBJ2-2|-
CASSIAGGLVNTGELFF
TGTGCCAGTAGTATAGCTGGGGGACTGGTGAACACCGGGGAGCTGTTTTTT
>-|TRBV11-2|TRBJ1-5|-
CASSLNGGGNQPQHF
TGTGCCAGCAGCTTGAACGGGGGTGGCAATCAGCCCCAGCATTTT
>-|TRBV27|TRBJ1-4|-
CASSRYKREKLFF
TGTGCCAGCAGCCGATATAAGCGTGAAAAACTGTTTTTT
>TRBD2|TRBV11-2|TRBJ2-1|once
CASCHHGGGAYNEQFF
TGTGCCAGCTGCCATCACGGCGGGGGGGCGTACAATGAGCAGTTCTTC
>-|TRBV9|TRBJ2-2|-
CASSESWGVAAGELFF
TGTGCCAGCAGCGAATCTTGGGGGGTCGCCGCCGGGGAGCTGTTTTTT
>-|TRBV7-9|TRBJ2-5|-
CASSSLARGETQYF
TGTGCCAGCAGCTCGCTTGCGAGGGGAGAGACCCAGTACTTC
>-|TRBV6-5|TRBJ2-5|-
CASSYSPRGRQETQYF
TGTGCCAGCAGTTACTCTCCCAGGGGTAGGCAAGAGACCCAGTACTTC
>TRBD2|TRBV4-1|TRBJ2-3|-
CASSQRSPSGASTDTQYF
TGCGCCAGCAGCCAGAGGAGCCCTAGCGGGGCATCCACAGATACGCAGTATTTT
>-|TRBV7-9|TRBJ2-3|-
CASTWYRDTQYF
TGTGCCAGCACCTGGTACCGGGATACGCAGTATTTT
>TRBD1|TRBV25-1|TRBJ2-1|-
CASSEGTGNYNEQFF
TGTGCCAGCAGTGAAGGGACAGGGAATTACAATGAGCAGTTCTTC